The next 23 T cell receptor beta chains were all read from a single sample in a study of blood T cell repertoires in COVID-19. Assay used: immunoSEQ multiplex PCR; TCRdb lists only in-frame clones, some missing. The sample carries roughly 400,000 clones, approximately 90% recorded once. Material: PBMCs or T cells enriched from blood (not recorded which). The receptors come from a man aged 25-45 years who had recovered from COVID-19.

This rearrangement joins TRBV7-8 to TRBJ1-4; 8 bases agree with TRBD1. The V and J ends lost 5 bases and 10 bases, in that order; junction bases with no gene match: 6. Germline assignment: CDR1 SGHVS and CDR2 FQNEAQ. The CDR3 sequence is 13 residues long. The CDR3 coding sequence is TGTGCCAGCAGCCGGATCGGACAGGGAAAACTGTTTTTT. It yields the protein CASSRIGQGKLFF.

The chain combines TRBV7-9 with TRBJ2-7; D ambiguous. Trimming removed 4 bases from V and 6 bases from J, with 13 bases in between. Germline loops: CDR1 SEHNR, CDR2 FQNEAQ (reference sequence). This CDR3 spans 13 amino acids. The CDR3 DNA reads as TGTGCCAGCAGCTCCCGGCCCCAGCGCGAGCAGTACTTC. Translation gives CASSSRPQREQYF.

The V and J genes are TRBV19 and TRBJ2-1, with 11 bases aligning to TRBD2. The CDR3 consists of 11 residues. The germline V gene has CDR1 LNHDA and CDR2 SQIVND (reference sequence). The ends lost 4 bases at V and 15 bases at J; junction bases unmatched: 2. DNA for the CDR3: TGTGCCAGTAGTACTAGCGGGGGGATGTTCTTC. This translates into CASSTSGGMFF.

The CDR3 sequence: CASSAGQGEGPQHF. The CDR3 nucleotides read TGTGCCAGCTCGGCGGGACAGGGTGAGGGGCCCCAGCATTTT. V gene TRBV5-4 combines with J gene TRBJ1-5; 9 nucleotides line up with TRBD1. This CDR3 is built from 14 residues. Unmatched junction bases numbered 11, after V lost 7 bases and J lost 9 bases. The V gene's germline CDR1 is SGHNT and CDR2 YYREEE (reference sequence).

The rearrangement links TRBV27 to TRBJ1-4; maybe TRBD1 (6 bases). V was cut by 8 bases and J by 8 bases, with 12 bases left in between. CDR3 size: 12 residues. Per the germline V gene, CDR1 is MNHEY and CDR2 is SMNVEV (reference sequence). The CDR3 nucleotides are TGTGCCAGCCGCAGGGGTCAAGAAAAACTGTTTTTT. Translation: CASRRGQEKLFF. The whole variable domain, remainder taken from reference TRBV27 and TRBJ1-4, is EAQVTQNPRYLITVTGKKLTVTCSQNMNHEYMSWYRQDPGLGLRQIYYSMNVEVTDKGDVPEGYKVSRKEKRNFPLILESPSPNQTSLYFCASRRGQEKLFFGSGTQLSVL.

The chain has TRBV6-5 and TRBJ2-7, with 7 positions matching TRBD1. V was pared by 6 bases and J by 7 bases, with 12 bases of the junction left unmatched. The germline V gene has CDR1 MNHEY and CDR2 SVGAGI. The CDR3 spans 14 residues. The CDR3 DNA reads TGTGCCAGCAGCCGTCGACAGGGCTCGGGAGAGCAGTACTTC. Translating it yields CASSRRQGSGEQYF.

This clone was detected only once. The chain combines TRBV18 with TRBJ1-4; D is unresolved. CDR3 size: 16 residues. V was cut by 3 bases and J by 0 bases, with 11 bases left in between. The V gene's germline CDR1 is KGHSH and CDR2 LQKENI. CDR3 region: CASSPNTGATNEKLFF. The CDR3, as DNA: TGTGCCAGCTCACCCAACACCGGAGCAACTAATGAAAAACTGTTTTTT.

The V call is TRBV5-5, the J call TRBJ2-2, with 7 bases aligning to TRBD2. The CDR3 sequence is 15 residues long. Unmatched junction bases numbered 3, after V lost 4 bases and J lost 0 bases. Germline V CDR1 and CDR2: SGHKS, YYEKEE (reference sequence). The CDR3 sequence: CASSGLAANTGELFF. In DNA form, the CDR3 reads TGTGCCAGCAGCGGGCTAGCGGCGAACACCGGGGAGCTGTTTTTT.

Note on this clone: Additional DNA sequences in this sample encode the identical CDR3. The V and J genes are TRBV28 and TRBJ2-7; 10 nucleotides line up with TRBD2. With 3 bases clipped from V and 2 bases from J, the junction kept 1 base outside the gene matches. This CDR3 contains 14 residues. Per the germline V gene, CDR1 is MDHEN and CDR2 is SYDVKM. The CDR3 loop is CASSLLAGAYEQYF. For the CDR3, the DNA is TGTGCCAGCAGTTTGCTAGCGGGGGCCTACGAGCAGTACTTC.

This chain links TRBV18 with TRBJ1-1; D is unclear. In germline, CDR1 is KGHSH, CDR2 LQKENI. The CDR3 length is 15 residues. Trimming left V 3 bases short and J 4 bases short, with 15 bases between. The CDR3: CASSPGASAVTEAFF. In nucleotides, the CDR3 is TGTGCCAGCTCACCGGGAGCCTCGGCGGTCACTGAAGCTTTCTTT.

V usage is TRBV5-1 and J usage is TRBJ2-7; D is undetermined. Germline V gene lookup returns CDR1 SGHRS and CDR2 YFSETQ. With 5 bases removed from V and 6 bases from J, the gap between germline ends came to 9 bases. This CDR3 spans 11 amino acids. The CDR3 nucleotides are TGCGCCAGCAGTGAAAGCGTCGAGCAGTACTTC. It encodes CASSESVEQYF.

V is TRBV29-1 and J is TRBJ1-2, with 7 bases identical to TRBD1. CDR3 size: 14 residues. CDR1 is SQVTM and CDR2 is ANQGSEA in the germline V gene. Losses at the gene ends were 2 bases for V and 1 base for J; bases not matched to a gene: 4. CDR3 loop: CSVEYRDSNYGYTF. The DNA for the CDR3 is TGCAGCGTTGAATACCGGGACAGTAACTATGGCTACACCTTC.

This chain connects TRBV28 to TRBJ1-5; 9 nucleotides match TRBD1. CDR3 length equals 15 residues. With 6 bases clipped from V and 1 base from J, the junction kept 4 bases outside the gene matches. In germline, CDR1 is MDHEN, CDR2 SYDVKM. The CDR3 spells CASRLTGGSNQPQHF. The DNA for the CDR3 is TGTGCCAGCAGGTTGACAGGGGGAAGCAATCAGCCCCAGCATTTT.

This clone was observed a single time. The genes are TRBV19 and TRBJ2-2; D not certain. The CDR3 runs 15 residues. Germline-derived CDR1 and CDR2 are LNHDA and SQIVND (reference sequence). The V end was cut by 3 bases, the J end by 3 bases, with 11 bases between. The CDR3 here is CASSISLFYTGELFF. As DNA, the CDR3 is TGTGCCAGTAGTATTTCCTTGTTTTACACCGGGGAGCTGTTTTTT. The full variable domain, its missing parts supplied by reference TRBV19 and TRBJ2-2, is DGGITQSPKYLFRKEGQNVTLSCEQNLNHDAMYWYRQDPGQGLRLIYYSQIVNDFQKGDIAEGYSVSREKKESFPLTVTSAQKNPTAFYLCASSISLFYTGELFFGEGSRLTVL.

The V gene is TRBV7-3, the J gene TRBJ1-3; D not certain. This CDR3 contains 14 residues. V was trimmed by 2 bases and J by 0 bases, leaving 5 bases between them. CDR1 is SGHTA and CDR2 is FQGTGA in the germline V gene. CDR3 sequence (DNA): TGTGCCAGCAGCTTAGGAGGCTCTGGAAACACCATATATTTT. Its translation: CASSLGGSGNTIYF.

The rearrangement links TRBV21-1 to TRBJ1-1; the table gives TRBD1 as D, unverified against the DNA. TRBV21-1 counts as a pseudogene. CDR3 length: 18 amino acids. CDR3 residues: CASSKSRTYRACSTEAFF. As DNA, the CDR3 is TGTGCCAGCAGCAAATCTCGGACCTACAGGGCATGTAGCACTGAAGCTTTCTTT.

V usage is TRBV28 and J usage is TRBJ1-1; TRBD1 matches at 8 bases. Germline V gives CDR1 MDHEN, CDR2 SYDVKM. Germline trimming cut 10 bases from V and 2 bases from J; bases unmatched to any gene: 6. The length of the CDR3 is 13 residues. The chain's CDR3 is CATGQGVNTEAFF. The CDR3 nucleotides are TGTGCCACAGGACAGGGAGTCAACACTGAAGCTTTCTTT.

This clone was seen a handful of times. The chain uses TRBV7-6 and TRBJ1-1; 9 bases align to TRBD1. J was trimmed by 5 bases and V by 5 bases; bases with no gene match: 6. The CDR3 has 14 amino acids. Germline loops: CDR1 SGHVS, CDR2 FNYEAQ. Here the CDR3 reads CASSLTGGGTEAFF. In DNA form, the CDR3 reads TGTGCCAGCAGCCTGACAGGGGGGGGGACTGAAGCTTTCTTT.

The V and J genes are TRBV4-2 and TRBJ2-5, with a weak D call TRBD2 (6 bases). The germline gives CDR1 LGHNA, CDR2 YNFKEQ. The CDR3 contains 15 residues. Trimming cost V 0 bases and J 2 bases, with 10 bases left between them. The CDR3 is CASSQEGTYQETQYF. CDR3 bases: TGTGCCAGCAGCCAAGAAGGGACTTATCAAGAGACCCAGTACTTC.

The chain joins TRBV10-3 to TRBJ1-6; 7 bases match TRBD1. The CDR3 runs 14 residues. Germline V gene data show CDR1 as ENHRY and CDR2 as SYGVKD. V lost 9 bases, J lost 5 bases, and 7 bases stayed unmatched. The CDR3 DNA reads TGTGCCATGAACGGGGACAGAGATAATTCACCCCTCCACTTT. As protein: CAMNGDRDNSPLHF.

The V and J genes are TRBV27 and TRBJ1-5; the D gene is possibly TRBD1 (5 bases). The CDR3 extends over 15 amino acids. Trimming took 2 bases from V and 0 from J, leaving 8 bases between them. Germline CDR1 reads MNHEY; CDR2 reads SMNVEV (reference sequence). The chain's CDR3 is CASSLAGNSNQPQHF. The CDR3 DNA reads TGTGCCAGCAGTTTAGCAGGGAATAGCAATCAGCCCCAGCATTTT.

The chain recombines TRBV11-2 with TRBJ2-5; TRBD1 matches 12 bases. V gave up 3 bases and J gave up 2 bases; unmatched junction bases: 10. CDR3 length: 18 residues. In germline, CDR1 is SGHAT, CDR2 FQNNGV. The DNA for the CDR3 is TGTGCCAGCAGCTTGGAGGGGACAGGGGGCTTATATCAAGAGACCCAGTACTTC. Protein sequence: CASSLEGTGGLYQETQYF. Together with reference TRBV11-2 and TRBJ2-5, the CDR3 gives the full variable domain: EAGVAQSPRYKIIEKRQSVAFWCNPISGHATLYWYQQILGQGPKLLIQFQNNGVVDDSQLPKDRFSAERLKGVDSTLKIQPAKLEDSAVYLCASSLEGTGGLYQETQYFGPGTRLLVL.

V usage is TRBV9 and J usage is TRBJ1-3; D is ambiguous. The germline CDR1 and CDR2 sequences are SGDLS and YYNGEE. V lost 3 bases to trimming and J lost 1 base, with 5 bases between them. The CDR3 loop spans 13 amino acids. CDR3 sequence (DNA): TGTGCCAGCAGCGCCCTATCTGGAAACACCATATATTTT. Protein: CASSALSGNTIYF. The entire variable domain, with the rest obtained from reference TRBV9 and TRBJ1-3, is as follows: DSGVTQTPKHLITATGQRVTLRCSPRSGDLSVYWYQQSLDQGLQFLIQYYNGEERAKGNILERFSAQQFPDLHSELNLSSLELGDSALYFCASSALSGNTIYFGEGSWLTVV.